The 15 T cell receptor beta chains presented below share a single source sample, sequenced in a study of long-term antiretroviral therapy in people with HIV. The authors ran the immunoSEQ assay, v3.0, at survey level. Sequencing was performed with immunoSEQ multiplex PCR; in TCRdb, only in-frame clones are kept and a portion is missing. The repertoire includes 35,000 to 45,000 clones, 70% to 90% of them detected once, and about 10% sits in the top ten. The sample in question was unsorted PBMCs, obtained 2.2 years after starting antiretroviral therapy. Every receptor here comes from a man aged 18 to 29 with HIV.

The V call is TRBV11-2, the J call TRBJ2-1; D gene ambiguous. The ends were cut back, 0 bases at V and 0 bases at J, with 9 bases in the middle. This CDR3 region has 16 residues. Germline V lookup: CDR1 SGHAT, CDR2 FQNNGV. The CDR3 nucleotides read TGTGCCAGCAGCTTAGATCACCGGAGCTCCTACAATGAGCAGTTCTTC. Protein sequence: CASSLDHRSSYNEQFF.

The chain couples TRBV11-3 to TRBJ2-5, with D perhaps matching TRBD2 (7 bases). Germline values: CDR1 SGHNT, CDR2 YENEEA. The CDR3 sequence is 14 residues long. Trimming took off 5 bases at V and 5 bases at J, with 15 bases between the two ends. The CDR3 spells CASSPGGYGETQYF. The DNA for the CDR3 is TGTGCCAGCAGCCCGGGGGGCTACGGGGAGACCCAGTACTTC.

This chain links TRBV29-1 with TRBJ2-3, with 10 nucleotides matching TRBD2. In germline, CDR1 is SQVTM, CDR2 ANQGSEA. Trimming removed 6 bases from V and 2 bases from J; junction bases left unmatched: 8. This CDR3 comprises 15 residues. The CDR3 protein is CSVGLAGAATDTQYF. CDR3 bases: TGCAGCGTGGGTCTAGCGGGGGCCGCCACAGATACGCAGTATTTT.

The chain couples TRBV30 to TRBJ1-2; maybe TRBD1 (5 bases). V shed 4 bases and J shed 7 bases, with 19 bases lying between them. Germline V gene data show CDR1 as GTSNPN and CDR2 as SVGIG (reference sequence). The length of the CDR3 is 14 residues. CDR3 protein: CAWNPSAGRAGYTF. CDR3 sequence (DNA): TGTGCCTGGAACCCCTCGGCAGGGAGGGCTGGCTACACCTTC. Together with reference TRBV30 and TRBJ1-2, the CDR3 gives the full variable domain: SQTIHQWPATLVQPVGSPLSLECTVEGTSNPNLYWYRQAAGRGLQLLFYSVGIGQISSEVPQNLSASRPQDRQFILSSKKLLLSDSGFYLCAWNPSAGRAGYTFGSGTRLTVV.

V is TRBV6-5 and J is TRBJ2-1; TRBD2 aligns across 8 bases. Germline CDR1 MNHEY, CDR2 SVGAGI. The CDR3 covers 15 residues. Trimming removed 1 base from V and 5 bases from J; junction bases left unmatched: 4. The CDR3 sequence: CASSYFGRGHNEQFF. The CDR3 bases are TGTGCCAGCAGTTACTTCGGGAGGGGACACAATGAGCAGTTCTTC.

The chain employs TRBV5-6 and TRBJ2-1; possibly TRBD2 for D (5 bases). Per the germline V gene, CDR1 is SGHDT and CDR2 is YYEEEE. This CDR3 contains 15 residues. With 3 bases removed from V and 9 bases from J, the gap between germline ends came to 19 bases. The CDR3 DNA follows: TGTGCCAGCAGCTCTGTGCAAAGGGCTAGCAGTGAGCAGTTCTTC. Encoded protein: CASSSVQRASSEQFF.

CDR3 bases: TGTGCCAGCAGTGAGCGTGCCTCGAACACTGAAGCTTTCTTT. Its protein product is CASSERASNTEAFF. The J gene is TRBJ1-1, the V gene TRBV25-1; D remains ambiguous. The CDR3 totals 14 residues. Germline CDR1 MGHDK, CDR2 SYGVNS. V was shortened by 3 bases and J by 1 base, with 9 bases between the two germline ends.

This clone is a singleton in its sample. The chain employs TRBV29-1 and TRBJ2-1, with 8 bases lining up with TRBD2. This CDR3 comprises 13 residues. From germline, CDR1 is SQVTM and CDR2 ANQGSEA. With V trimmed by 4 bases and J by 6 bases, 5 bases remained unmatched. This CDR3 is CSVVSSGFNEQFF. The CDR3 DNA reads as TGCAGCGTTGTGTCTAGCGGGTTCAATGAGCAGTTCTTC.

The chain employs TRBV7-2 and TRBJ1-1, with TRBD1 as a possible D gene (6 bases). The V and J ends lost 5 bases and 8 bases respectively, with 9 bases between them. The CDR3 runs 11 residues. CDR1 and CDR2 (germline): SGHTA, FQGNSA. CDR3 protein: CASSNQGEAFF. CDR3 nucleotides: TGTGCCAGCAGCAACCAGGGGGAAGCTTTCTTT.

The rearrangement links TRBV2 to TRBJ1-2, with D unresolved. Trimming left V 5 bases short and J 4 bases short, with 11 bases between. The germline gives CDR1 SNHLY, CDR2 FYNNEI. The CDR3 runs 13 residues. This CDR3 reads CASSRGYRYGYTF. The CDR3 nucleotides are TGTGCCAGCAGTCGAGGTTATCGCTATGGCTACACCTTC.

The J gene is TRBJ2-1, the V gene TRBV28; 7 nucleotides agree with TRBD2. There are 15 residues in the CDR3. Germline V gene data show CDR1 as MDHEN and CDR2 as SYDVKM. Trimming at V came to 1 base and at J to 3 bases, leaving 3 bases not matched to a gene. CDR3 in DNA: TGTGCCAGCAGTTTATCTAGCGGAGGCTACAATGAGCAGTTCTTC. Translation: CASSLSSGGYNEQFF.

The V gene is TRBV10-1, the J gene TRBJ1-6; 10 bases fit TRBD1. Unmatched junction bases numbered 5, after V lost 7 bases and J lost 5 bases. This CDR3 comprises 15 residues. CDR1 and CDR2 (germline): WNHNN, SYGVQD (reference sequence). The CDR3 DNA is TGCGCCAGCAACGACGGGACAGGGGATAATTCACCCCTCCACTTT. Residues: CASNDGTGDNSPLHF.

The chain couples TRBV14 to TRBJ2-1, with TRBD2 matching 7 bases. In germline, CDR1 is SGHDN, CDR2 FVKESK. The V and J ends lost 4 bases and 2 bases, in that order; junction bases with no gene match: 14. The CDR3 is 18 amino acids. The CDR3 here is CASSLARLAVKTYNEQFF. CDR3 sequence (DNA): TGTGCCAGCAGCCTTGCTAGGCTAGCGGTAAAAACCTACAATGAGCAGTTCTTC.

This chain links TRBV13 with TRBJ2-7; TRBD2 matches 14 bases. This CDR3 is 18 amino acids long. The germline V gene has CDR1 PRHDT and CDR2 FYEKMQ (reference sequence). The junction had 14 bases not matched to a gene; V was cut back by 6 bases and J by 4 bases. In DNA form, the CDR3 reads TGTGCCAGCAGTCAGACTAGCGGGAGGGCCCGGGGGAAGTACGAGCAGTACTTC. Its translation: CASSQTSGRARGKYEQYF.

V gene TRBV7-9 combines with J gene TRBJ2-5; TRBD1 is a possible D gene (6 bases). Germline-derived CDR1 and CDR2 are SEHNR and FQNEAQ (reference sequence). V shed 5 bases and J shed 5 bases, with 12 bases lying between them. CDR3 length equals 13 residues. The CDR3 sequence: CASSKDSLETQYF. The DNA of the CDR3 is TGTGCCAGCAGCAAGGACAGCCTTGAGACCCAGTACTTC.